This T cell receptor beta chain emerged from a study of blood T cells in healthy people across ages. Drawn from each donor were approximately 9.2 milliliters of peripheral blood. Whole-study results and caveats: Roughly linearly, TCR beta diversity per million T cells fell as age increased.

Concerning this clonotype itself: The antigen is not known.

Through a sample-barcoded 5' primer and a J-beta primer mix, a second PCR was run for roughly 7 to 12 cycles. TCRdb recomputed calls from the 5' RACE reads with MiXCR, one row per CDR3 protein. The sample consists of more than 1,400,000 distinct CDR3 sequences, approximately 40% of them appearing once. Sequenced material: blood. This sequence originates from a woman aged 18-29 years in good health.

The CDR3 coding sequence is TGTGCCAGCAGATTCCCGGGAGGATTAGAACTGTTTTTT. It encodes CASRFPGGLELFF. The rearrangement joins TRBV6-5 to TRBJ1-4; D is ambiguous. In germline, CDR1 is MNHEY, CDR2 SVGAGI. This CDR3 spans 13 amino acids. Trimming took off 6 bases at V and 12 bases at J, with 17 bases between the two ends.